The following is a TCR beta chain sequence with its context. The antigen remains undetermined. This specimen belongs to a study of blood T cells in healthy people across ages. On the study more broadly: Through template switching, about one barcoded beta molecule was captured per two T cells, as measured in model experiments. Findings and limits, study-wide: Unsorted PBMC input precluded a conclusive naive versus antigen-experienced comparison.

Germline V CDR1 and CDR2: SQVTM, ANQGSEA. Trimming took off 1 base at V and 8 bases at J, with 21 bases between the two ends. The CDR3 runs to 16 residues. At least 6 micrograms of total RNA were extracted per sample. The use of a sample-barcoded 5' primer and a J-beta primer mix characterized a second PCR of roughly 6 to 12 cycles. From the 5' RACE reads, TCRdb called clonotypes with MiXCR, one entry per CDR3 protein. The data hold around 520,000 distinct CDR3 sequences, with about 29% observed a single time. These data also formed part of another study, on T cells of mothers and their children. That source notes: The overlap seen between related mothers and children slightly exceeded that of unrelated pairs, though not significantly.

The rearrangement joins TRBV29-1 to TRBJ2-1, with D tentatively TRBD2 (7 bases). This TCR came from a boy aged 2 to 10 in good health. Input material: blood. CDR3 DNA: TGCAGCGTTGAAGTTGGGGGGGGGCTAATTGGGGATGAGCAGTTCTTC. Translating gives CSVEVGGGLIGDEQFF.